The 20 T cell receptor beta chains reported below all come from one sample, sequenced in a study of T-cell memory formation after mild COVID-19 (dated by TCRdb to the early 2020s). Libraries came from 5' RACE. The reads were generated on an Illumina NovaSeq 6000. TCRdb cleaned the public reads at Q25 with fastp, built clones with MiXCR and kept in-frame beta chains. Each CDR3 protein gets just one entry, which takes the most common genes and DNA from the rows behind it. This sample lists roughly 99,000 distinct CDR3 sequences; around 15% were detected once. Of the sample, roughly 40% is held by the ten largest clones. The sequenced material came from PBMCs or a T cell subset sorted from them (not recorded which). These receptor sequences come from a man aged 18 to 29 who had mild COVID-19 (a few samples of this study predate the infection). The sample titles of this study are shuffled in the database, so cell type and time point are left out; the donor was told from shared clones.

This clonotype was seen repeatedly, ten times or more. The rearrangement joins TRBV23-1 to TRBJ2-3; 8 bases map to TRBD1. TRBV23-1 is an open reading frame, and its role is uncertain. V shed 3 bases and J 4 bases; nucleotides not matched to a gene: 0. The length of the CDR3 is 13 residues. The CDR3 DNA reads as TGCGCCAGCAGTCAGGACAGGGCAGATACGCAGTATTTT. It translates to CASSQDRADTQYF.

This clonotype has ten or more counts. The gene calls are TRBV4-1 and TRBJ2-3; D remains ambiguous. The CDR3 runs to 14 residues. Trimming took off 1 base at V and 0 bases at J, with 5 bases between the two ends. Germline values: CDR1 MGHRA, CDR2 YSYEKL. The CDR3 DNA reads TGCGCCAGCAGCCAAGCGGTTAGCACAGATACGCAGTATTTT. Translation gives CASSQAVSTDTQYF.

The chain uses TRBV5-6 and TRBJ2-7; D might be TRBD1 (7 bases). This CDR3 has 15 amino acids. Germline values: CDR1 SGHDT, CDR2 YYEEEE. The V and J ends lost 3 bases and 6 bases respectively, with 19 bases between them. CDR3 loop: CASSWEQGRSAEQYF. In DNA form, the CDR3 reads TGTGCCAGCAGCTGGGAACAGGGGAGGTCGGCCGAGCAGTACTTC.

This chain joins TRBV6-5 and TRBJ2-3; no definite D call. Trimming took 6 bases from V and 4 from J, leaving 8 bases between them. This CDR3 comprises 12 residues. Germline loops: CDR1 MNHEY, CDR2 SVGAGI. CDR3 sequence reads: CASRALPDTQYF. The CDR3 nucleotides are TGTGCCAGCAGGGCTCTGCCAGATACGCAGTATTTT.

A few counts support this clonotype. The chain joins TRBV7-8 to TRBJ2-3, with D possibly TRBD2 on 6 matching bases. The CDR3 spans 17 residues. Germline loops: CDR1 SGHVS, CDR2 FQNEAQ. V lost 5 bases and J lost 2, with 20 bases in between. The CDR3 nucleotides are TGTGCCAGCAGCCCGAAGGAGGGCGGAACGTACACAGATACGCAGTATTTT. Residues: CASSPKEGGTYTDTQYF. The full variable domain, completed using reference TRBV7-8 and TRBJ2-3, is GAGVSQSPRYKVAKRGQDVALRCDPISGHVSLFWYQQALGQGPEFLTYFQNEAQLDKSGLPSDRFFAERPEGSVSTLKIQRTQQEDSAVYLCASSPKEGGTYTDTQYFGPGTRLTVL.

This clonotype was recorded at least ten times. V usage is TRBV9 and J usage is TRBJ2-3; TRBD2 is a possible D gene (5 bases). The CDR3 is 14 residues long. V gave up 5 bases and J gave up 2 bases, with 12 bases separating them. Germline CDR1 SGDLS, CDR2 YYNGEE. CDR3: CASRERRPTDTQYF. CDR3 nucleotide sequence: TGTGCCAGCAGAGAGAGGAGGCCCACAGATACGCAGTATTTT.

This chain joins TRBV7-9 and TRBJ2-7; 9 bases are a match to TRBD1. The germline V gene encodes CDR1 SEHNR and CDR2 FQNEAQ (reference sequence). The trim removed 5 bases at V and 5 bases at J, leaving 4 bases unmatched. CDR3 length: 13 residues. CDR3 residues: CASSGGQGDEQYV. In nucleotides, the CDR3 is TGTGCCAGCAGCGGGGGACAGGGCGACGAGCAGTACGTC.

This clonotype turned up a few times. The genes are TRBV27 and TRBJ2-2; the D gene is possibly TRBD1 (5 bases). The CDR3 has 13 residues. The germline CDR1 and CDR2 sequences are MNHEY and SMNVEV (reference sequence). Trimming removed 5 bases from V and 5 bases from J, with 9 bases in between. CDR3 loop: CASSAGKTGELFF. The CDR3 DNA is TGTGCCAGCAGTGCAGGGAAAACCGGGGAGCTGTTTTTT.

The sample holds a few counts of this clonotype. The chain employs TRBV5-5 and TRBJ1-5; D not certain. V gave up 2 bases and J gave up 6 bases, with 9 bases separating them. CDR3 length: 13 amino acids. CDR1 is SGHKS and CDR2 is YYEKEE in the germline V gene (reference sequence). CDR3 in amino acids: CASSLRLTQPQHF. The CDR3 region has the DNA TGTGCCAGCAGCTTACGCCTTACTCAGCCCCAGCATTTT.

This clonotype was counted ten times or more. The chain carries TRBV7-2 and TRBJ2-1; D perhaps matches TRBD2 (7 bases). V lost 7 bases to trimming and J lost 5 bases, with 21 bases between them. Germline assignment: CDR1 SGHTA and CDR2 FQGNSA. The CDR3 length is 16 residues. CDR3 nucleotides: TGTGCCAGCAATCGCCGGGGGGCCCTCGCCCACAATGAGCAGTTCTTC. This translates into CASNRRGALAHNEQFF.

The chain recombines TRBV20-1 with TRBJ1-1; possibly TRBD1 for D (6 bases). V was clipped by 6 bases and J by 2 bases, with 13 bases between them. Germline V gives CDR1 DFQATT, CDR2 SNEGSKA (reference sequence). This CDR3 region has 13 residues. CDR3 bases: TGCAGTGCAGCCGGGACACTTAACACTGAAGCTTTCTTT. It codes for CSAAGTLNTEAFF.

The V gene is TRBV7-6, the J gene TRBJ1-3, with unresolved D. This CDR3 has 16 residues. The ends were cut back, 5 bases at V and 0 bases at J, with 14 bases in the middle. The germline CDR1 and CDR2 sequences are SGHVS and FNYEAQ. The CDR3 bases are TGTGCCAGCAGCCCCAACCTCTATATCTCTGGAAACACCATATATTTT. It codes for CASSPNLYISGNTIYF.

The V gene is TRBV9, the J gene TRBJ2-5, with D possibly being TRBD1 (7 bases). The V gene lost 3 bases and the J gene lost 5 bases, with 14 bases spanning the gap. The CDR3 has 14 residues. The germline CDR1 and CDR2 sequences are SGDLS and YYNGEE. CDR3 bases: TGTGCCAGCAGCGCCCAGGGGGGAGTGGAGACCCAGTACTTC. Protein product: CASSAQGGVETQYF.

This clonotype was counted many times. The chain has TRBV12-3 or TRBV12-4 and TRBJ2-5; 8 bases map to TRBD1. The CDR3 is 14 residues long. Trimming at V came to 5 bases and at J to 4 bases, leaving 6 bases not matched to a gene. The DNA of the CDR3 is TGTGCCAGCAGTACAGGACAGGGAGTAGAGACCCAGTACTTC. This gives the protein CASSTGQGVETQYF.

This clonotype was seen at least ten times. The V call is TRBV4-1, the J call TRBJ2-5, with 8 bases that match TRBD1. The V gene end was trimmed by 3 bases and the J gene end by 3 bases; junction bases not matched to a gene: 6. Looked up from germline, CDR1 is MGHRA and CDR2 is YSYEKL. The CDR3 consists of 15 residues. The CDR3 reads CASSHPTGGEETQYF. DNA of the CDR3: TGCGCCAGCAGCCATCCTACAGGGGGAGAAGAGACCCAGTACTTC.

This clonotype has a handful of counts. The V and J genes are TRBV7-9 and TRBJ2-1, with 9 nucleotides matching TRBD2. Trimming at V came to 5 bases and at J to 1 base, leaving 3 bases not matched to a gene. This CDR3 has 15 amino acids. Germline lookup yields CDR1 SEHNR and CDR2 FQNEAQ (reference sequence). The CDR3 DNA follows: TGTGCCAGCAGCCGGGGACTAGCATCCTACAATGAGCAGTTCTTC. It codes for CASSRGLASYNEQFF.

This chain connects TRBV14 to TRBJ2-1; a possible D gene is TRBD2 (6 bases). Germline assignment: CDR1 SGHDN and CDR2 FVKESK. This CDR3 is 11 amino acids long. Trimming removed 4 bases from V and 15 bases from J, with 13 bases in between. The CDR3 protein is CASSLRRGLFF. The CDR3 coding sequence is TGTGCCAGCAGCCTTCGGAGGGGTCTGTTCTTC.

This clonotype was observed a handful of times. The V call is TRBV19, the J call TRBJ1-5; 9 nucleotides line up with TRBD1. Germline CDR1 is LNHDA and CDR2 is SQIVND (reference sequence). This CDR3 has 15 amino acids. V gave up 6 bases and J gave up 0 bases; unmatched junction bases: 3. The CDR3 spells CASRWTGDSNQPQHF. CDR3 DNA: TGTGCCAGTAGATGGACAGGGGATAGCAATCAGCCCCAGCATTTT.

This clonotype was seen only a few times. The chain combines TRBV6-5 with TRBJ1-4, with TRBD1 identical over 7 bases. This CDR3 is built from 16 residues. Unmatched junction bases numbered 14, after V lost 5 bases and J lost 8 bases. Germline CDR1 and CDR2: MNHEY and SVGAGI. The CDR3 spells CASSHTPDRDREKLFF. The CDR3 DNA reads TGTGCCAGCAGTCATACTCCCGACAGGGATCGAGAAAAACTGTTTTTT.

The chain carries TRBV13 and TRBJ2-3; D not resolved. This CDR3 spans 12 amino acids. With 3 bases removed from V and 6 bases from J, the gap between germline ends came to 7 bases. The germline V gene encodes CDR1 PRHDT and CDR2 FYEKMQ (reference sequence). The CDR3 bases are TGTGCCAGCAGCTTGGCGTCTGATACGCAGTATTTT. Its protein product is CASSLASDTQYF.